This T cell receptor (beta chain) is from a study of T cells in Graves' hyperthyroidism and ophthalmopathy (dated by TCRdb to the late 2010s). About the full investigation: Peripheral blood was collected at initial diagnosis, before any treatment. TCR Vbeta CDR3 sequencing of roughly 140 peripheral blood samples (43 ophthalmopathy, 75 to 80 hyperthyroidism and roughly 17 progressor patients) is reported in the paper. In addition, the study compared T-cell repertoires in thyroid tissue and in blood from six Graves' hyperthyroidism patients. The 100 or so discovery patients were divided at random into training and test sets in a 7:3 ratio. An independent validation cohort of fewer than 20 hyperthyroidism patients and approximately 16 patients who later progressed to ophthalmopathy tested prospective prediction of ophthalmopathy. Once sampling was done, hyperthyroidism patients were given methimazole at a starting dose of 30 mg daily, whereas ophthalmopathy patients were given high-dose intravenous methylprednisolone. A discovery cohort of approximately 100 patients, approximately 45 with Graves' ophthalmopathy and approximately 57 with stable Graves' hyperthyroidism, was used to find distinguishing TCR V-J signatures. Broad study findings and their caveats: Sample size was not statistically predetermined, and blinding of investigators to group allocation was not performed. A 13 V-J signature model separated ophthalmopathy from stable hyperthyroidism, with approximately 87% sensitivity and about 81% specificity in cross-validation and 80%/75% in testing. During validation, the model predicted progression to ophthalmopathy a median of approximately six months ahead of onset, with almost 71% sensitivity and more than 72% specificity. Most expanded thyroid clonotypes (frequency above 0.001) were also detected in blood, suggesting blood repertoires may reflect thyroid immune responses.

In the ophthalmopathy patients, disease was moderately to severely active, with a Clinical Activity Score of 3 or more, a NOSPECS grade of 4 or more, and a duration of less than 3 months. Any patient with an uncontrolled infection, another autoimmune disease, pregnancy or lactation was excluded. Diagnoses were established on the basis of clinical symptoms, serum thyroxine and TRAb, thyroid ultrasound, and orbital computed tomography. PBMCs were isolated from approximately 10 ml of fresh peripheral blood by Ficoll-Paque density gradient centrifugation. Total RNA was extracted using Trizol reagent, and RNA quality was assessed on an Agilent 2100 Bioanalyzer. Trimming accounts for 1 base at V and 4 bases at J, while the number of junction bases matched to no gene is 10. The CDR3 numbers 17 residues from cysteine through phenylalanine. The retained sequence is limited to the CDR3, 51 bases, with the frame set at the first base. Via the germline V gene (reference sequence), CDR1 is LGHDT and CDR2 YNNKEL.

Amplification of TCR beta CDR3 regions was carried out from RNA transcripts. A first-round RT-PCR of the TCR CDR3 used the HTBI primer set with the Qiagen OneStep RT-PCR kit. The libraries were constructed in a second round of multiplex PCR and then size-selected and purified. Sequencing of the libraries was done on an Illumina HiSeq2000 using paired-end 100 bp reads. The paper's processing steps were these. SOAPnuke was used to process the raw data, removing reads that contained adapters or uncalled bases, had a mean Phred below 15, or lacked an exact match to the constant primer or identifier. High-quality paired reads were merged using COPE v1.2.5, and each unique nucleotide sequence was defined as a clonotype. Clonotypes were aligned to IMGT TRBV, TRBD and TRBJ reference segments using MiTCR v1.1. The analysis was restricted to V-J combinations with a frequency above 0.0001, which together covered around 99% of the repertoires. The TCS score was defined as F50 (clonal expansion) divided by E x V (chaos), with BLOSUM62-based TCRdist calculated between CDR3 peptides within each V-J. Welch's t-statistics and random forest reduced roughly 530 V-J features to 10 to 15, which were used in a naive Bayes classifier (R e1071). The public reads were reanalyzed by TCRdb: fastp trimming at Q25, MiXCR alignment, in-frame beta chains only. Each entry merges the rows of one CDR3 protein and shows their most common DNA and genes. These V and J calls rely on TCRdb rather than the paper's analysis. This sample has about 290,000 distinct CDR3 sequences in its table, and approximately 18% of those were observed once. Roughly 39% of the sample goes to the ten largest clones.

This clonotype has a handful of counts. Its binding antigen is unknown. Base qualities are not provided; no much larger clone lies one nucleotide away. Recombination connected TRBV3-1 to TRBJ2-1; 7 central bases correspond to TRBD2. The origin of this receptor is a man aged 45-65 years with Graves' ophthalmopathy. The sequenced material came from blood. The nucleotide sequence reads TGTGCCAGCAGCCAAGTCGTCCGAGCGGGATTATACAATGAGCAGTTCTTC. Translated, this is CASSQVVRAGLYNEQFF.